The sequence of this T cell receptor beta chain was determined in a study of identical twins. Points from the study as a whole: With abundant cord blood beta clonotypes, insertions were fewer; memory repertoires showed no such pattern. The study drew conclusions from cross-sectional statistical analysis, not from following the same donors. The presence of invariant MAIT and iNKT cells could partly confound analyses of zero-insertion sequences.

In the case of this clonotype: Its antigen remains unidentified.

TCRdb re-derived calls from the 5' RACE reads in MiXCR, one entry per CDR3 protein. The table lists about 240,000 distinct CDR3 sequences, roughly an eighth of them singletons. Trimming removed 2 bases from V and 3 bases from J; junction bases left unmatched: 8. The CDR3 contains 17 residues. Germline values: CDR1 SGHVS, CDR2 FNYEAQ. Another study also made use of these data, one on yellow fever vaccine responses in identical twins.

The specimen sequenced was memory (CD45RO+) T cells sorted from blood. The clonotype was recovered from a woman aged 18-35 years in good health. The V gene is TRBV7-6, the J gene TRBJ2-3, with TRBD2 matching over 10 bases. The CDR3: CASSLYLSSGGTDTQYF. The CDR3 bases are TGTGCCAGCAGCTTATATCTGTCTAGCGGGGGAACAGATACGCAGTATTTT.